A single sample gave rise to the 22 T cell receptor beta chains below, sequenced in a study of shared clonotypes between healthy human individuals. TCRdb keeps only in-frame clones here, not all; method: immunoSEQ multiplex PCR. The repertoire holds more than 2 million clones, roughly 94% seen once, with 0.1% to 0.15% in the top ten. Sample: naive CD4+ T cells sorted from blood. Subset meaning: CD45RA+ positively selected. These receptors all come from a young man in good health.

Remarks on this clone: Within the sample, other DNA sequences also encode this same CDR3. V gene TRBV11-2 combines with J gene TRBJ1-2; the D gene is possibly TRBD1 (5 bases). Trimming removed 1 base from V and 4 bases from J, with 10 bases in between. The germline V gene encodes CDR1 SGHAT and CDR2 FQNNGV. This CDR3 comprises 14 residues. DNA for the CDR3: TGTGCCAGCAGCTTAGGCCGGGGGGGCTATGGCTACACCTTC. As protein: CASSLGRGGYGYTF.

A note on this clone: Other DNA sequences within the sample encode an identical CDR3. CDR3 loop: CAISGLADSYEQYF. CDR3 sequence (DNA): TGTGCCATCAGTGGTCTAGCGGACTCCTACGAGCAGTACTTC. The chain combines TRBV10-3 with TRBJ2-7, with TRBD2 identical over 7 bases. Germline lookup yields CDR1 ENHRY and CDR2 SYGVKD. Trimming removed 4 bases from V and 0 bases from J; junction bases left unmatched: 3. The CDR3 has 14 amino acids.

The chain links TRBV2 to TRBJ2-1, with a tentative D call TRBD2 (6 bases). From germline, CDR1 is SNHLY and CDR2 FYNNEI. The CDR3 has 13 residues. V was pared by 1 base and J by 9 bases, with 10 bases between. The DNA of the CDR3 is TGTGCCAGCAGTGAAGGTGGAGGGGCTGAGCAGTTCTTC. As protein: CASSEGGGAEQFF.

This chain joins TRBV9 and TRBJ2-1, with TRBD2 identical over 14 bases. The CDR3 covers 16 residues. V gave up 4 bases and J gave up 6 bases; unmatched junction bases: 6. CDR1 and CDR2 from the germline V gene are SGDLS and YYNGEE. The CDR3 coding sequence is TGTGCCAGCAGCCGGCAGGGGACTAGCGGGGGCAATGAGCAGTTCTTC. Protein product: CASSRQGTSGGNEQFF.

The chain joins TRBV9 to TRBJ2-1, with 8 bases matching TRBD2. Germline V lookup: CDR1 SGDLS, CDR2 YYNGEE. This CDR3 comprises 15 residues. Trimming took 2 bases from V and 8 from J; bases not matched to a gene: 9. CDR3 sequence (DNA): TGTGCCAGCAGCGTCGGGGGGGCCGTCGTCGATGAGCAGTTCTTC. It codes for CASSVGGAVVDEQFF.

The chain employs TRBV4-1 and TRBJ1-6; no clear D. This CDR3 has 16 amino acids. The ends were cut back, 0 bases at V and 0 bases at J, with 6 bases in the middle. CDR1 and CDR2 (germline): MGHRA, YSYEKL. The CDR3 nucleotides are TGCGCCAGCAGCCAAGAAAGTAGCTCCTATAATTCACCCCTCCACTTT. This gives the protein CASSQESSSYNSPLHF.

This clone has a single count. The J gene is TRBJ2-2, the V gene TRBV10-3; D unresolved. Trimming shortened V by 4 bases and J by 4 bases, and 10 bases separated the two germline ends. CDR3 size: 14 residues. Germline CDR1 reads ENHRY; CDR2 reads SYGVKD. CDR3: CAISASYSTGELFF. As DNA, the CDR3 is TGTGCCATCAGTGCGAGTTATTCCACCGGGGAGCTGTTTTTT.

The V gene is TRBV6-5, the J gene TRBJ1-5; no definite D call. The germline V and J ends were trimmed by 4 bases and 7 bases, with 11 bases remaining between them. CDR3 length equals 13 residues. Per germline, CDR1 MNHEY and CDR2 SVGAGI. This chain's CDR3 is CASSSREYQPQHF. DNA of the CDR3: TGTGCCAGCAGTTCAAGAGAGTACCAGCCCCAGCATTTT.

The CDR3, as DNA: TGTGCCAGCAGCGTCGCTTTAATTGGGGGACACTCTGGAAACACCATATATTTT. This translates into CASSVALIGGHSGNTIYF. The V gene is TRBV9, the J gene TRBJ1-3, with D tentatively TRBD1 (6 bases). Looked up from germline, CDR1 is SGDLS and CDR2 is YYNGEE. Trimming took 2 bases from V and 0 from J, leaving 18 bases between them. There are 18 residues in the CDR3.

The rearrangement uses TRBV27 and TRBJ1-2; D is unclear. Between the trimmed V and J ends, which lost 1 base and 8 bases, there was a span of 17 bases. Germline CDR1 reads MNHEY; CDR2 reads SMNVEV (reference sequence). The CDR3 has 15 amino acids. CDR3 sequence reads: CASSLWAPGVGGYTF. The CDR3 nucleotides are TGTGCCAGCAGTTTATGGGCCCCCGGGGTAGGGGGCTACACCTTC.

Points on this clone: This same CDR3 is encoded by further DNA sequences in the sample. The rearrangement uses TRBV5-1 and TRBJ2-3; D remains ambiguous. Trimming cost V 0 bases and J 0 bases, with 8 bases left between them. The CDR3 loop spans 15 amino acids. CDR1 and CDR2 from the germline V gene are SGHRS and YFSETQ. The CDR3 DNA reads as TGCGCCAGCAGCTTGGGCTCTTCTAGCACAGATACGCAGTATTTT. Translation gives CASSLGSSSTDTQYF.

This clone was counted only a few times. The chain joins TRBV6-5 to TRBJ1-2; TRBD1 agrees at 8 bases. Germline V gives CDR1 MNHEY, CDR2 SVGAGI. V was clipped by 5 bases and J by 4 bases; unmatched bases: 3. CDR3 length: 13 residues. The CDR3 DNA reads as TGTGCCAGCAGTGGACAGGGTCTCTATGGCTACACCTTC. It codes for CASSGQGLYGYTF.

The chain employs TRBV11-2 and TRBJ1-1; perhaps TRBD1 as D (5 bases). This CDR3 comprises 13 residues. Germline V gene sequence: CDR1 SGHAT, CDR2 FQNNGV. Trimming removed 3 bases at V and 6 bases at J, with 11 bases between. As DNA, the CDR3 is TGTGCCAGCAGCTTCGCAGGGAGTTCTGAAGCTTTCTTT. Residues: CASSFAGSSEAFF.

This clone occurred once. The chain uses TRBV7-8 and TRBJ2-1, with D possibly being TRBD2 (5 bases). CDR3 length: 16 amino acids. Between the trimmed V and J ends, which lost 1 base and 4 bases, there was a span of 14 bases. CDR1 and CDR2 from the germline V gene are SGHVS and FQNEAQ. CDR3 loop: CASSLGLALEYNEQFF. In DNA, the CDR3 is TGTGCCAGCAGCTTAGGGTTAGCGTTGGAGTACAATGAGCAGTTCTTC.

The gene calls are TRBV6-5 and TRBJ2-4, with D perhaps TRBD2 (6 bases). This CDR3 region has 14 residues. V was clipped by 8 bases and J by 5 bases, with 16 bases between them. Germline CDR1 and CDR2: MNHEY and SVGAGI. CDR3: CASSPFPGENIQYF. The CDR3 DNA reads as TGTGCCAGCTCACCTTTCCCGGGGGAAAACATTCAGTACTTC.

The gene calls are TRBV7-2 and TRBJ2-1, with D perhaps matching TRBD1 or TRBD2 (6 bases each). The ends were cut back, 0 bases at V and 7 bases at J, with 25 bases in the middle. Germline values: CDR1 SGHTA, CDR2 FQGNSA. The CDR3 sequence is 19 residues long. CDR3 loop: CASSLAKVMRLGGSNEQFF. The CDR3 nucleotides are TGTGCCAGCAGCTTAGCGAAAGTTATGAGACTAGGGGGGAGTAATGAGCAGTTCTTC.

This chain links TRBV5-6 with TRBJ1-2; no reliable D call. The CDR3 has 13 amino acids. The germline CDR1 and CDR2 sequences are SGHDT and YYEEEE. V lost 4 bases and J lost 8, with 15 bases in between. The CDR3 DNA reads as TGTGCCAGCAGCCCCGGGCCGATGGGGGGCTACACCTTC. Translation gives CASSPGPMGGYTF.

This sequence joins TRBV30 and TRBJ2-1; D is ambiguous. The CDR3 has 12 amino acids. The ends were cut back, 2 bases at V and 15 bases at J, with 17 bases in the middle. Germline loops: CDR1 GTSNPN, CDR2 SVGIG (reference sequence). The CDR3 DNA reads TGTGCCTGGAGTTCCGAAGACAAAAGCAGGTTCTTC. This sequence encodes CAWSSEDKSRFF.

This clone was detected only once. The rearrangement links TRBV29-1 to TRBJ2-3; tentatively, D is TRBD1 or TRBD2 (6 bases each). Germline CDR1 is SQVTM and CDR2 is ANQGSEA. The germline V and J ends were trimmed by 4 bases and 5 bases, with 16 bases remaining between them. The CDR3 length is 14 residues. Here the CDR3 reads CSVARGGRLDTQYF. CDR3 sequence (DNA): TGCAGCGTTGCTAGAGGGGGGAGATTAGATACGCAGTATTTT.

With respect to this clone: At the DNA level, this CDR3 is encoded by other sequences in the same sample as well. For the CDR3, the DNA is TGCAGCGTTGAAAGCTCCTACGAGCAGTACTTC. Translating it yields CSVESSYEQYF. V is TRBV29-1 and J is TRBJ2-7; D is unresolved. CDR3 length: 11 amino acids. Germline values: CDR1 SQVTM, CDR2 ANQGSEA. V was cut by 2 bases and J by 0 bases, with 2 bases left in between.

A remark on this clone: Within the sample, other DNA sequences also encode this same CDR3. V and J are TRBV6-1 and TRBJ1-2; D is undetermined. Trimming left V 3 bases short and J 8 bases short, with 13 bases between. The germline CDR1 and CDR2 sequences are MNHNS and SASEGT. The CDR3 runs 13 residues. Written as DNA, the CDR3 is TGTGCCAGCAGTGAGAGTGGGGTTGGAGGCTACACCTTC. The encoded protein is CASSESGVGGYTF.

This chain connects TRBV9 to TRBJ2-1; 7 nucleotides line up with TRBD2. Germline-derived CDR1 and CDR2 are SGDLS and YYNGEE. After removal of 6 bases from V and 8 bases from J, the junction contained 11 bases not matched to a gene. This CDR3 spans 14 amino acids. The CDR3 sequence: CASTTRAGIHEQFF. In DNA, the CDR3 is TGTGCCAGCACGACAAGAGCGGGAATCCATGAGCAGTTCTTC. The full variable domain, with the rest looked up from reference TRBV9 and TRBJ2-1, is DSGVTQTPKHLITATGQRVTLRCSPRSGDLSVYWYQQSLDQGLQFLIQYYNGEERAKGNILERFSAQQFPDLHSELNLSSLELGDSALYFCASTTRAGIHEQFFGPGTRLTVL.